This T cell receptor beta chain was recorded in a study of regulatory T cells in long-lasting Graves disease. Notes on the study in general: Persistent Graves' patients showed less TCR diversity than newly diagnosed patients showed.

Time point indicated: newly diagnosed GD, antithyroid drugs for less than 3 months. PBMC RNA served as the TCR library source. Around 9.1 milliliters of peripheral blood were drawn into EDTA tubes. This clonotype showed up just a few times. As yet, its antigen is unknown. One base away lies a much larger clone, so this may be a sequencing read error. Assembly of TCR beta libraries relied on iRepertoire HTBI primers together with Arm-PCR of CDR3 regions. TCRdb processed the multiplex PCR reads anew with MiXCR; each CDR3 protein has one entry. The sample has about 460,000 distinct CDR3 sequences; 13% to 15% are singletons. The CDR3 runs to 15 residues. V was pared by 8 bases and J by 5 bases, with 10 bases of the junction left unmatched. In germline, CDR1 is KGHDR, CDR2 SFDVKD. A further study also used this sample, focusing on T cells in Graves' hyperthyroidism and ophthalmopathy.

The receptor comes from a woman between 45 and 65 years old with Graves disease. This specimen consisted of peripheral blood mononuclear cells (PBMCs), obtained at new diagnosis, from a patient treated with antithyroid drugs. The gene calls are TRBV24-1 and TRBJ2-3; 9 nucleotides agree with TRBD2. CDR3 nucleotides: TGTGCCACCACTGGCGGGAGGGCCCTCGGAGATACGCAGTATTTT. This codes for CATTGGRALGDTQYF.